This TCR beta chain was documented in a study of response to subunit inactivated influenza vaccine. Regarding the study as a whole: Each seasonal flu vaccination may recruit only limited new T cells, authors suggested.

TCRdb reanalysed the RT-PCR reads using MiXCR and keeps one entry per CDR3 protein. Of around 750,000 distinct CDR3 sequences detected, about 20% appear once; the ten largest clones hold around 9.6%. CDR1 and CDR2 from the germline V gene are SGDLS and YYNGEE. V shed 0 bases and J shed 4 bases, with 7 bases lying between them. The CDR3 loop spans 13 amino acids. This clonotype was detected only a few times. Its antigen is not identified. This receptor was obtained from a middle-aged man who received an inactivated influenza vaccine. This specimen consisted of PBMCs from blood, obtained more than 4 days after vaccination. The chain recombines TRBV9 with TRBJ1-1; D is uncertain. This CDR3 reads CASSVGDFTEAFF. In nucleotides, the CDR3 is TGTGCCAGCAGCGTAGGGGATTTCACTGAAGCTTTCTTT.